A selection of T cell receptor beta chains follows, all from one sample in a study of cytomegalovirus exposure and HLA in healthy donors. Clones were read by immunoSEQ multiplex PCR, and TCRdb kept only the in-frame ones, dropping some. The sample shows 150,000 to 200,000 clones, approximately 84% of them seen only once. Sequences were obtained from PBMCs. The receptors stem from a man aged 18 to 35 in good health and CMV-seropositive. Both conserved end residues are part of each CDR3. The D gene is left open where the match is weak. Only part of the rows carry a size: once, few, many, or a class if the clone is expanded.

v_call,j_call,clone_size,d_call,cdr3_nt,cdr3_aa
TRBV2,TRBJ2-4,.,.,TGTGCCAGCAGATTAAGGGGGTCCCTAGCCAAAAACATTCAGTACTTC,CASRLRGSLAKNIQYF
TRBV2,TRBJ2-7,.,TRBD1,TGTGCCAGCAGGGATACCGGCAGGTTCGGACAGGGTAACTCCTACGAGCAGTACTTC,CASRDTGRFGQGNSYEQYF
TRBV7-2,TRBJ1-2,.,.,TGTGCCAGCAGCCCCATTTCCTATGGCTACACCTTC,CASSPISYGYTF
TRBV11-2,TRBJ2-7,.,TRBD1,TGTGCCAGCAGCTCAGGACAGGGCGGAGTCGCCGAGCAGTACTTC,CASSSGQGGVAEQYF
TRBV4-1,TRBJ1-5,.,.,TGCGCCAGCAGCCAGGCTAGAGGGGGAGGGGAGCCCCAGCATTTT,CASSQARGGGEPQHF
TRBV18,TRBJ2-7,once,.,TGTGCCAGCTCACCAGTCGGGTCGGAGGCCCACGAGCAGTACTTC,CASSPVGSEAHEQYF
TRBV25-1,TRBJ2-3,once,.,TGTGCCAGCAATCAGGCAGGAGATACGCAGTATTTT,CASNQAGDTQYF
TRBV19,TRBJ2-5,few,TRBD2,TGTGCCAGTAGTCCTACGGGGGGGGAGACCCAGTACTTC,CASSPTGGETQYF
TRBV19,TRBJ1-1,.,.,TGTGCCAGTAGCTCCGGGGGGATGAACACTGAAGCTTTCTTT,CASSSGGMNTEAFF
TRBV7-2,TRBJ2-5,.,.,TGTGCCAGCAGCCCTAGAGAGACCCAGTACTTC,CASSPRETQYF
TRBV9,TRBJ2-1,.,.,TGTGCCAGCAGCGCGGAGTACAATGAGCAGCTCTTC,CASSAEYNEQLF
TRBV4-1,TRBJ2-2,few,.,TGCGCCAGCAGCCAAGATGCGTTTGGAGGATCGAACACCGGGGAGCTGTTTTTT,CASSQDAFGGSNTGELFF
TRBV7-3,TRBJ2-2,.,TRBD1,TGTGCCAGCAGCGGAAGGCAGGGGGCCGGCACCGGGGAGCTGTTTTTT,CASSGRQGAGTGELFF
TRBV5-1,TRBJ1-5,.,.,TGCGCCAGCAGCTTGGGCGCGGAAAGCAATCAGCCCCAGCATTTT,CASSLGAESNQPQHF
TRBV11-2,TRBJ1-3,few,.,TGTGCCAGCAGCCAACGGGGGACCAGCTCTGGAAACACCATATATTTT,CASSQRGTSSGNTIYF
TRBV6-7,TRBJ2-3,few,.,TGTGCCAGCAGTTACCCATATAGGGGGGGGGCAGGGACAGATACGCAGTATTTT,CASSYPYRGGAGTDTQYF
TRBV5-4,TRBJ1-1,.,.,TGTGCCAGCAGCAGGGGGGGGGACATGAACACTGAAGCTTTCTTT,CASSRGGDMNTEAFF
TRBV19,TRBJ1-4,few,.,TGTGCCAGTAGGGCAATTAATGAAAAACTGTTTTTT,CASRAINEKLFF
TRBV5-1,TRBJ2-6,.,.,TGCGCCAGCAGCTTGGATGGCAGGGGATCGACAGGGGCCAACGTCCTGACTTTC,CASSLDGRGSTGANVLTF
TRBV7-2,TRBJ2-7,once,TRBD1,TGTGCCAGCAGCCCCCAGGACAGGGGAGCGCAGTACTTC,CASSPQDRGAQYF
TRBV10-3,TRBJ2-7,.,TRBD2,TGTGCCATCAGTGATGGGGGGGACGAGCAGTACTTC,CAISDGGDEQYF
TRBV27,TRBJ2-5,.,TRBD1,TGTGCCAGCAGTTTATCCCGGGACAGGAGCCAAGAGACCCAGTACTTC,CASSLSRDRSQETQYF
TRBV19,TRBJ1-1,few,TRBD1,TGTGCCAGTAGTGCCCGACAGGGTACTGAAGCTTTCTTT,CASSARQGTEAFF
TRBV7-4,TRBJ1-5,.,.,TGTGCCAGCAGCTTGGTTGTGGACAGTTTAAATCAGCCCCAGCATTTT,CASSLVVDSLNQPQHF
TRBV9,TRBJ1-4,.,TRBD1,TGTGCCAGCAGCATCCGGACAGGCGGGAATGAAAAACTGTTTTTT,CASSIRTGGNEKLFF
TRBV7-2,TRBJ1-1,.,TRBD1,TGTGCCAGCAGCCGGACAGGGGTCACGAACACTGAAGCTTTCTTT,CASSRTGVTNTEAFF
TRBV5-5,TRBJ1-5,few,.,TGTGCCAGCAGCTTGGAGGGACCAAAGGGCAGGGGTCTCAATCAGCCCCAGCATTTT,CASSLEGPKGRGLNQPQHF
TRBV20-1,TRBJ2-7,.,.,TGCAGTGCTAGGTCAGGGTTCGAGCAGTACTTC,CSARSGFEQYF
TRBV5-1,TRBJ1-2,.,TRBD1,TGCGCCAGCAGCATGGGACAGGGCGAGGGCTACACCTTC,CASSMGQGEGYTF
TRBV20-1,TRBJ1-5,few,.,TGCGGGGCGGGGAGCAATCAGCCCCAGCATTTT,CGAGSNQPQHF
TRBV6-1,TRBJ2-7,.,.,TGTGCCAGCAGTGAAGAGAGAGGCATCCCATCCTACGAGCAGTACTTC,CASSEERGIPSYEQYF
TRBV6-5,TRBJ2-7,.,TRBD1,TGTGCCAGCAGTTTAACAGGGGACGGCGAGCAGTACTTC,CASSLTGDGEQYF
TRBV19,TRBJ2-2,.,TRBD1,TGTGCCAGTAGGGGACAGGCGTCCGGGGAGCTGTTTTTT,CASRGQASGELFF
TRBV30,TRBJ1-4,.,TRBD1,TGTGCCTGTCAAAACGATGGGACAGGTATTAATGAAAAACTGTTTTTT,CACQNDGTGINEKLFF
TRBV4-2,TRBJ2-5,.,TRBD1,TGTGCCAGCAGAGACGGGACAGGGGCTGCAGAGACCCAGTACTTC,CASRDGTGAAETQYF
TRBV6-6,TRBJ1-3,.,.,TGTGCCAGCAGTTACTCATGGGGGAGGGGAAACACCATATATTTT,CASSYSWGRGNTIYF
TRBV6-5,TRBJ1-1,.,.,TGTGCCAGCAGTCACCCGGAGGGGAACACTGAAGCTTTCTTT,CASSHPEGNTEAFF
TRBV6-4,TRBJ2-1,.,TRBD2,TGTGCCAGCAGTGAATTAGCGGGGGGGGAGCAGTTCTTC,CASSELAGGEQFF
TRBV2,TRBJ1-1,.,.,TGTGCCAGCAGATCCGAGGGTCCGGGAAGCGGCACTGAAGCTTTCTTT,CASRSEGPGSGTEAFF
TRBV13,TRBJ1-1,.,.,TGTGCCAGCAGCCGAAAACGGGGAGGAAAAACTGAAGCTTTCTTT,CASSRKRGGKTEAFF
TRBV6-4,TRBJ2-7,few,TRBD2,TGTGCCAGCAGTGAATCCCCGGGGGGAGCCTACGAGCAGTACTTC,CASSESPGGAYEQYF
TRBV18,TRBJ2-7,.,.,TGTGCCAGCTCACCTCCCGGGGATTACGAGCAGTACTTC,CASSPPGDYEQYF
TRBV11-2,TRBJ1-5,.,.,TGTGCCAGCAGCCACGGTTCGGCGGATCAGCCCCAGCATTTT,CASSHGSADQPQHF
TRBV7-2,TRBJ1-6,once,.,TGTGCCAGCAGCTTAGGGTCCGGGGGAGGTTCACCCCTCCACTTT,CASSLGSGGGSPLHF
TRBV29-1,TRBJ2-3,.,.,TGCAGCGTTGGTGACAGACGCACAGATACGCAGTATTTT,CSVGDRRTDTQYF
TRBV4-3,TRBJ1-3,once,.,TGCGCCAGCAGCCAATCTTCCAACCCAGGGACTGGAAACACCATATATTTT,CASSQSSNPGTGNTIYF
TRBV6-5,TRBJ1-2,.,.,TGTGCCAGCAGCTCATTTGGACAGCCTAACTATGGCTACACCTTC,CASSSFGQPNYGYTF
TRBV2,TRBJ1-6,.,.,TGTGCCAGCAGTGTTGGTTCTAGGGGGCCCCTCCACTTT,CASSVGSRGPLHF
TRBV9,TRBJ2-2,.,TRBD2,TGTGCCAGCAGGGGGGGAGCGGGGGGCACCGGGGAGCTGTTTTTT,CASRGGAGGTGELFF
TRBV4-1,TRBJ2-7,once,.,TGCGCCAGCAGCCCCCGCGAGCTAAACTACGAGCAGTACTTC,CASSPRELNYEQYF
TRBV30,TRBJ1-6,.,.,TGTGCCGAGGGCGGCGATAATTCACCCCTCCACTTT,CAEGGDNSPLHF
TRBV11-3,TRBJ2-3,.,.,TGTGCCAGCAGCTCCCGGGGCACAGATACGCAGTATTTT,CASSSRGTDTQYF
TRBV4-3,TRBJ2-6,.,.,TGCGCCAGCAGCCAAGATTTCCCTGGGGCCAACGGCCTGACTTTC,CASSQDFPGANGLTF
TRBV5-1,TRBJ2-1,.,.,TGCGCCAGCAGTTCCATAGTCGGGGACAAAAGTACCTACAATGAGCAGTTCTTC,CASSSIVGDKSTYNEQFF